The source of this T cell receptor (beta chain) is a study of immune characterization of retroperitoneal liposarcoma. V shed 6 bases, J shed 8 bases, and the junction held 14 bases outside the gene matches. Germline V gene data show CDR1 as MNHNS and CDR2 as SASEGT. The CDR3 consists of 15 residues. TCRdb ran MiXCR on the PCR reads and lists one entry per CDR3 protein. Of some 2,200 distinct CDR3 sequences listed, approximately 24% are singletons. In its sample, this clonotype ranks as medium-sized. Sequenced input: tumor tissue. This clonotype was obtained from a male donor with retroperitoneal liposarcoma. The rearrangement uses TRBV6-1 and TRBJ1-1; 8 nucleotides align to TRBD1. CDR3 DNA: TGTGCCAGCAGAGTAAATTACAGGGGGATGGAGGAAGCTTTCTTT. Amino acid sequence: CASRVNYRGMEEAFF.